This TCR beta chain derives from a study of T cells in Graves' hyperthyroidism and ophthalmopathy. Background on the study: Peripheral blood draws took place at initial diagnosis, ahead of any treatment.

Disease lasting under 3 months, a NOSPECS grade of at least 4, and a Clinical Activity Score of at least 3 were features of the ophthalmopathy patients. This clonotype was detected many times. Its antigen remains unknown. Study-level findings and limits: Most clonotypes expanded in the thyroid (above 0.001) were also present in blood. The authors' 13 V-J model separated ophthalmopathy from stable hyperthyroidism.

Amplification of TCR beta CDR3 regions used RNA as the template. Using the HTBI primer set, a first-round RT-PCR was run on the TCR CDR3. MiXCR was run by TCRdb on the multiplex PCR reads, yielding one entry per CDR3 protein. The repertoire includes fewer than 550,000 distinct CDR3 sequences, less than 25% of them detected once, and roughly 12% sits in the top ten. The sequence came from a woman under 40 with Graves' ophthalmopathy. The sample comprised blood.

The DNA for the CDR3 is TGTGCCAGCAGTCCCCGATCGGACAGGGGGTACACCATATATTTT. Protein sequence: CASSPRSDRGYTIYF. This chain connects TRBV28 to TRBJ1-3, with TRBD1 matching over 10 bases. The CDR3 is made up of 15 amino acids. V was pared by 5 bases and J by 8 bases, with 9 bases of the junction left unmatched. The germline V gene encodes CDR1 MDHEN and CDR2 SYDVKM.